A selection of T cell receptor beta chains follows, all from one sample in a study of T cell clones after liver transplantation. Produced via immunoSEQ multiplex PCR; TCRdb's table is partial and in-frame only. The sample has about 74,000 clones, over 70% seen once. The sequences come from CD4+ T cells from blood, collected before liver transplant. These receptors came from a human donor who received a liver transplant. The CDR3 runs from the conserved cysteine through the conserved F or W. Fields, in order: V gene, J gene, CDR3 protein.

TRBV15,TRBJ2-1,CATSGDGQDNEQFF
TRBV27,TRBJ2-7,CASSRDAGSLASYEQYF
TRBV19,TRBJ1-1,CASSSGGQQNTEAFF
TRBV1,TRBJ2-1,CTSSQVQGTSANNEQFF
TRBV29-1,TRBJ2-7,CSVYTEPYEQYF
TRBV7-2,TRBJ1-4,CASSRDLNEKLFF
TRBV4-3,TRBJ2-7,CASSERTGDYEQYF
TRBV5-1,TRBJ2-5,CASSLSLAGGETQYF
TRBV18,TRBJ1-1,CASSPENPTVNTEAFF
TRBV2,TRBJ2-5,CASSWTSGVEETQYF
TRBV15,TRBJ1-4,CATGPGGGTATNEKLFF
TRBV5-1,TRBJ1-2,CASSSGPGQGAGYGYTF
TRBV2,TRBJ1-1,CASSDLRVGAEAFF
TRBV7-9,TRBJ2-5,CASSRDHQETQYF
TRBV27,TRBJ2-1,CASSLATFGNEQFF
TRBV18,TRBJ2-7,CASSPPEQYTYEQYF
TRBV5-4,TRBJ1-4,CASSLGGTGREKLFF
TRBV6-6,TRBJ2-5,CASSIKRTGQETQYF
TRBV5-6,TRBJ1-2,CASSLEGQGRYGYTF
TRBV5-1,TRBJ1-1,CASSLGVNTEAFF
TRBV28,TRBJ1-2,CASSLMTVTYGYTF
TRBV11-2,TRBJ2-1,CASSLSSGTRNNEQFF
TRBV18,TRBJ1-1,CASSPSSMGSHTEAFF
TRBV7-2,TRBJ1-1,CASSLGWHVNTEAFF
TRBV5-1,TRBJ1-2,CASSLRGRDYGYTF
TRBV6-1,TRBJ2-5,CASSEENSQETQYF
TRBV5-6,TRBJ1-1,CASGLGLMNTEAFF
TRBV19,TRBJ2-2,CASQGGQGNTGELFF
TRBV28,TRBJ1-2,CASSLDYGYTF